The 11 T cell receptor beta chains listed next were all sequenced from one sample in a study of T cell clonality in common variable immunodeficiency. TCRdb keeps only in-frame clones here, not all; method: immunoSEQ multiplex PCR. The table lists around 40,000 clones, with no singletons. Sequenced material: peripheral blood mononuclear cells. These receptors were taken from a person between 18 and 75 years old in good health.

In its sample, this clone was seen many times. Read sequence stops 3 residues before the CDR3 end, and the germline J gene provides the missing end. This chain joins TRBV7-8 and TRBJ1-3; D call uncertain. The CDR3 sequence is 13 residues long. Trimming stripped 6 bases from V and 2 bases from J, with 8 bases between. Germline V gene sequence: CDR1 SGHVS, CDR2 FQNEAQ. Partial CDR3 DNA: TGTGCCAGCAGTTCAAGGGCTGGAAACACC. It codes for CASSSRAGNT. From start to end, the CDR3 is CASSSRAGNTIYF.

This clone was seen repeatedly, ten times or more. The read ends 3 residues before the CDR3 terminus; that terminus is restored from the germline J gene. The V call is TRBV18, the J call TRBJ2-3; D might be TRBD2 (6 bases). Germline CDR1 KGHSH, CDR2 LQKENI. V lost 8 bases and J 0 bases, leaving 9 bases between the germline ends. The CDR3 has 13 residues. The CDR3 DNA, read in part, is TGTGCCAGCCGGACTAAAAGCACAGATACG. It is translated as CASRTKSTDT. The whole CDR3 is CASRTKSTDTQYF. The full variable domain, rest sourced from reference TRBV18 and TRBJ2-3, is NAGVMQNPRHLVRRRGQEARLRCSPMKGHSHVYWYRQLPEEGLKFMVYLQKENIIDESGMPKERFSAEFPKEGPSILRIQQVVRGDSAAYFCASRTKSTDTQYFGPGTRLTVL.

This clone was picked up a small number of times. Its ends do not fully match the called genes, so a read error is possible. Read coverage stops 3 residues before the CDR3 terminus; the germline J gene supplies the remainder. The rearrangement joins TRBV7-7 to TRBJ2-1; 9 bases line up with TRBD1. From germline, CDR1 is SSHAT and CDR2 FNYEAQ (reference sequence). The CDR3 extends over 14 amino acids. CDR3 sequence reads: CASSSGTGINEQFF. The CDR3 bases that were read are TGTGCTAGCAGCTCCGGGACAGGGATCAATGAG.

Ten or more counts support this clone. The read finishes 3 residues shy of the CDR3 end, and the germline J gene is used to complete it. The chain uses TRBV20-1 and TRBJ2-3; TRBD2 matches 8 bases. The CDR3 covers 15 residues. Trimming cost V 6 bases and J 2 bases; bases outside gene matches: 10. Per the germline V gene, CDR1 is DFQATT and CDR2 is SNEGSKA (reference sequence). CDR3 sequence reads: CSAELLSGNTDTQYF. The sequenced part of the CDR3 DNA is TGCAGTGCCGAATTACTTAGCGGGAACACAGATACG.

In its sample, this clone was seen a few times. The CDR3 is cut off 3 residues early in the read; its end comes from the germline J gene. The chain combines TRBV7-9 with TRBJ2-2, with D maybe TRBD2 (5 bases). Germline CDR1 and CDR2: SEHNR and FQNEAQ (reference sequence). The CDR3 contains 13 residues. V lost 5 bases, J lost 7 bases, and 11 bases lay in between. Here the CDR3 reads CASSGPGSGELFF. The sequenced part of the CDR3 DNA is TGTGCCAGCAGCGGGCCGGGGAGCGGGGAG.

In its sample, this clone was seen a few times. A much larger clone sits a single nucleotide away, making a read error possible. The sequence runs out 3 residues before the end of the CDR3; the remainder is reconstructed from the germline J gene. The chain carries TRBV7-8 and TRBJ2-3; D possibly corresponds to TRBD1 (6 bases). CDR3 length: 17 amino acids. Trimming left V 5 bases short and J 2 bases short, with 20 bases between. Per the germline V gene, CDR1 is SGHVS and CDR2 is FQNEAQ. The CDR3 DNA, read in part, is TGTGCCAGCAGCCCACTTTTCGGACAGACTAACACAGATACG. Its translation is CASSPLFGQTNTDT. In full, the CDR3 is CASSPLFGQTNTDTQYF.

Ten or more counts support this clone. The read comes to an end 3 residues before the CDR3 does, leaving the germline J gene to fill in the end. This chain uses TRBV4-1 with TRBJ2-7; 9 bases map to TRBD1. Germline-derived CDR1 and CDR2 are MGHRA and YSYEKL. V lost 2 bases and J lost 3; bases outside the gene matches: 8. The CDR3 is made up of 16 amino acids. This CDR3 is CASSQIPGQGLYEQYF. CDR3 DNA, as far as it was read: TGCGCCAGCAGCCAAATACCGGGACAGGGACTCTACGAG.

For this clone: With the read ending 3 residues before the CDR3 end, the germline J gene is used to fill in that end. The gene calls are TRBV6-2 or TRBV6-3 and TRBJ2-2; a possible D gene is TRBD2 (6 bases). Germline CDR1 is MNHEY and CDR2 is SVGEGT. V was shortened by 2 bases and J by 0 bases, with 10 bases between the two germline ends. The CDR3 covers 16 residues. The CDR3 spells CASSYMGGANTGELFF. The sequenced CDR3 bases are TGTGCCAGCAGTTACATGGGGGGTGCGAACACCGGGGAG.

This clone occurred a few times. The read ends 3 residues before the CDR3 terminus; that terminus is restored from the germline J gene. This rearrangement joins TRBV20-1 to TRBJ2-1; D possibly corresponds to TRBD2 (5 bases). Per the germline V gene, CDR1 is DFQATT and CDR2 is SNEGSKA (reference sequence). The CDR3 contains 16 residues. Trimming took 0 bases from V and 6 from J, leaving 18 bases between them. This CDR3 reads CSARDKFGRSGNEQFF. The CDR3 bases that were read are TGCAGTGCTAGAGATAAGTTCGGTAGGAGCGGCAATGAG.

This clone showed up many times. The read finishes 3 residues shy of the CDR3 end, and the germline J gene is used to complete it. V usage is TRBV29-1 and J usage is TRBJ2-5, with TRBD1 identical over 7 bases. The V gene end was trimmed by 0 bases and the J gene end by 4 bases; junction bases not matched to a gene: 11. CDR1 and CDR2 (germline): SQVTM, ANQGSEA. The CDR3 sequence is 16 residues long. The DNA read from the CDR3 is TGCAGCGTTGAAGATATGGGACAGTCGGGCGGAGAGACC. It codes for CSVEDMGQSGGET. The entire CDR3 protein is CSVEDMGQSGGETQYF.

This clone was seen repeatedly, ten times or more. The read gets to within 3 residues of the CDR3 end, and the germline J gene fills in the rest. The chain has TRBV18 and TRBJ1-2; 10 bases map to TRBD1. V lost 5 bases and J lost 6; bases outside the gene matches: 9. The CDR3 has 15 residues. Germline V gene sequence: CDR1 KGHSH, CDR2 LQKENI. The CDR3 bases that were read are TGTGCCAGCTCAAACTATCGACAGGGGGCGGATGGC. Translated: CASSNYRQGADG. From start to end, the CDR3 is CASSNYRQGADGYTF.